The text below deals with one TCR beta chain. The data are from a study of blood T cell repertoires in COVID-19. Across the study: Both acute and convalescent COVID-19 samples were obtained from the United States, Italy and Spain. Sources were T cells, B-cell-depleted T cells, or PBMCs; the material itself was cDNA or gDNA.

The J segment lost 0 bases and the V segment lost 2 bases, leaving 5 bases of the junction unmatched. This CDR3 contains 16 residues. Germline lookup yields CDR1 SGHVS and CDR2 FNYEAQ. The data were produced by immunoSEQ multiplex PCR, yet TCRdb's version contains in-frame clones alone and is incomplete. Found here are fewer than 300,000 clones, roughly 90% of them singletons; the top ten hold 4%. The source is a man between 60 and 70 years old who had recovered from COVID-19. The chain combines TRBV7-6 with TRBJ2-5; 8 bases map to TRBD2. The specimen sequenced was peripheral blood. The CDR3, as DNA: TGTGCCAGCAGCTTATTCGGCGGGGGGCACCAAGAGACCCAGTACTTC. Protein: CASSLFGGGHQETQYF.